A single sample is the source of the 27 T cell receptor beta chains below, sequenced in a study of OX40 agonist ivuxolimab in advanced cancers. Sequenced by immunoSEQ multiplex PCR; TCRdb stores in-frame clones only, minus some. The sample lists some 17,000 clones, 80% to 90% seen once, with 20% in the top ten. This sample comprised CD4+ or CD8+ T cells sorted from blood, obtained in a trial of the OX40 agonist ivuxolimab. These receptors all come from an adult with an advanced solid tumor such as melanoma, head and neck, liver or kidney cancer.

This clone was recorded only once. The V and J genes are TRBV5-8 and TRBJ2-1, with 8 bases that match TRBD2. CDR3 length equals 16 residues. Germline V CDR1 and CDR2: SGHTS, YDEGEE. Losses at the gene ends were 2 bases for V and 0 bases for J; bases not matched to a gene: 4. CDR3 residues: CASSLISGNSYNEQFF. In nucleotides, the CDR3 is TGTGCCAGCAGCTTAATTAGCGGGAACTCCTACAATGAGCAGTTCTTC.

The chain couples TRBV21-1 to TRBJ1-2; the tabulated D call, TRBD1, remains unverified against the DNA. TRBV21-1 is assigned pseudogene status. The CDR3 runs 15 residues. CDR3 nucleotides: TGTGCCAGCAGCCACCGGGACAGGGGAGAGGATGGCTACACCTTC. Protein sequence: CASSHRDRGEDGYTF.

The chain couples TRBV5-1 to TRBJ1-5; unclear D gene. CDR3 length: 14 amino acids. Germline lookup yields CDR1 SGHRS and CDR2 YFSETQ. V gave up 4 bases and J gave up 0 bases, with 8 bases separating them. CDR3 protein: CASSRGGSNQPQHF. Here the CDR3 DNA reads TGCGCCAGCAGCCGGGGTGGTAGCAATCAGCCCCAGCATTTT.

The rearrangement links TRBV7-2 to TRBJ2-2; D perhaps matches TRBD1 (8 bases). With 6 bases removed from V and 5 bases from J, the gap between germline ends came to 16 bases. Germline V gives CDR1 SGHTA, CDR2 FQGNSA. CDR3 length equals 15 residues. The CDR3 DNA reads TGTGCCAGCAGGAGCGGGACAGGACGTACCGGGGAGCTGTTTTTT. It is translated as CASRSGTGRTGELFF.

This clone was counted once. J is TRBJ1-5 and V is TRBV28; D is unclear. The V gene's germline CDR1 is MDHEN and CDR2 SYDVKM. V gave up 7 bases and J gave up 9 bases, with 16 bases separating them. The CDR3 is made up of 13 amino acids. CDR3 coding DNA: TGTGCCAGCACCCTGAGCGAGGTCAGGCCCCAGCATTTT. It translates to CASTLSEVRPQHF.

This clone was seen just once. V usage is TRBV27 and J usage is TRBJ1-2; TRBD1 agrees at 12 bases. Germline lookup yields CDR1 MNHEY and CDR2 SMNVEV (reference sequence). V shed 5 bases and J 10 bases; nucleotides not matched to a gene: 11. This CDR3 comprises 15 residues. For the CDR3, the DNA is TGTGCCAGCAGTACATGGTCCGGGACAGGGGGCAACTACACCTTC. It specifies CASSTWSGTGGNYTF.

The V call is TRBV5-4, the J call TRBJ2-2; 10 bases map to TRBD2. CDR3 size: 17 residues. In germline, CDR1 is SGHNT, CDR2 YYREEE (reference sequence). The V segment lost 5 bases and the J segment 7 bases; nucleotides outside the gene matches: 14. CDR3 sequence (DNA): TGTGCCAGCAGTGCCTATAGCGGGAGGAGCTACGGCGGGGAGCTGTTTTTT. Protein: CASSAYSGRSYGGELFF.

The DNA for the CDR3 is TGTGCCAGCAGCCGTTTCCCAGAGACCCAGTACTTC. It yields the protein CASSRFPETQYF. The V and J genes are TRBV7-2 and TRBJ2-5; D gene uncertain. V lost 5 bases, J lost 4 bases, and 8 bases lay in between. The CDR3 has 12 amino acids. In germline, CDR1 is SGHTA, CDR2 FQGNSA.

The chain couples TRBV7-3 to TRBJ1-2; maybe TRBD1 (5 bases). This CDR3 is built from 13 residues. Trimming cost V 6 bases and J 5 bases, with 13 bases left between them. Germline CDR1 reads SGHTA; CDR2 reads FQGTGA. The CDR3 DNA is TGTGCCAGCAGTTTCGGGACCGTGTATGGCTACACCTTC. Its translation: CASSFGTVYGYTF.

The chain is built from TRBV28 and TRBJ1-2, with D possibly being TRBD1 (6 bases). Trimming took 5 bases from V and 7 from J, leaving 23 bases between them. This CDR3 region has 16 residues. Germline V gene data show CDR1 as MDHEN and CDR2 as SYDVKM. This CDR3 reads CASSPESSGVTGGYTF. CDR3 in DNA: TGTGCCAGCAGTCCCGAATCGTCAGGGGTGACGGGTGGCTACACCTTC.

The CDR3 spells CASSYQGDTQYF. The CDR3 bases are TGTGCCAGCAGTTACCAGGGGGATACGCAGTATTTT. This chain joins TRBV6-5 and TRBJ2-3; tentative D call: TRBD1 (6 bases). CDR1 MNHEY and CDR2 SVGAGI come from the germline V gene. The V end lost 2 bases, the J end lost 6 bases, and 6 bases lay between the germline ends. The CDR3 is 12 residues long.

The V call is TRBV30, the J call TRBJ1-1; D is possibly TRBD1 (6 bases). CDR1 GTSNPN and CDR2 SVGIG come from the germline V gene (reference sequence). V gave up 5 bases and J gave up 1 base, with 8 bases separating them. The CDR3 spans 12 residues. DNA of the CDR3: TGTGCCTGGTTACAGGGGAACACTGAAGCTTTCTTT. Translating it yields CAWLQGNTEAFF.

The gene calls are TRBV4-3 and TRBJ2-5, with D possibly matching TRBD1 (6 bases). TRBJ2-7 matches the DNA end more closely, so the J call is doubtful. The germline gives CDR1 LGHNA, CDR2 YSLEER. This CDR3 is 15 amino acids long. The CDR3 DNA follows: TGCGCCAGCAGCCAGCAAGAGGACAGCTTCTACGAGCAGTACTTC. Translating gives CASSQQEDSFYEQYF.

This CDR3 reads CASRGTRTKSNEQFF. As DNA, the CDR3 is TGTGCCAGCCGTGGTACCCGGACGAAGTCGAATGAGCAGTTCTTC. J is TRBJ2-1 and V is TRBV28; D is unresolved. CDR3 length: 15 residues. Between the trimmed V and J ends, which lost 8 bases and 7 bases, there was a span of 21 bases. Germline loops: CDR1 MDHEN, CDR2 SYDVKM.

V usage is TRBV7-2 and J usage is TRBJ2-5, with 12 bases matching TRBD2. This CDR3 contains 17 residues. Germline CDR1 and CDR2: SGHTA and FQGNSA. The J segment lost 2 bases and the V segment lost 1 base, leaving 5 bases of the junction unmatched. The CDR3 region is CASSLDRLAGAQETQYF. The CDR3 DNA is TGTGCCAGCAGCTTAGATCGACTAGCGGGAGCACAAGAGACCCAGTACTTC.

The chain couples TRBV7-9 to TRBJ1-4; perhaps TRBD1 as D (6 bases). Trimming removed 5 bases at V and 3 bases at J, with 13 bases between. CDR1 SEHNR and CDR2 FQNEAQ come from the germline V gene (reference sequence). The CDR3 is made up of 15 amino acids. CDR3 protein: CASSVLQGSNEKLFF. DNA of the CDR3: TGTGCCAGCAGCGTCTTACAGGGATCTAATGAAAAACTGTTTTTT.

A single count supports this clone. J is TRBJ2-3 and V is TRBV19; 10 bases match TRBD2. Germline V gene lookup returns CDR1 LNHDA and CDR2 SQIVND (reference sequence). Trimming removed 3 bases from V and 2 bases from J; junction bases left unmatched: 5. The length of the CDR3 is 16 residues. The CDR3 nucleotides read TGTGCCAGTAGTATGGGACTAGCGTACCCCACAGATACGCAGTATTTT. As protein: CASSMGLAYPTDTQYF.

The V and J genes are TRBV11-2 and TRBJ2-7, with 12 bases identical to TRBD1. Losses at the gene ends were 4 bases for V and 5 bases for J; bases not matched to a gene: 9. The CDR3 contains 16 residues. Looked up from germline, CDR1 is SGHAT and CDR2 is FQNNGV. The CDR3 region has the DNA TGTGCCAGCAGCTCCCTAAAGGGACAGGGGGCCCACGAGCAGTACTTC. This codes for CASSSLKGQGAHEQYF.

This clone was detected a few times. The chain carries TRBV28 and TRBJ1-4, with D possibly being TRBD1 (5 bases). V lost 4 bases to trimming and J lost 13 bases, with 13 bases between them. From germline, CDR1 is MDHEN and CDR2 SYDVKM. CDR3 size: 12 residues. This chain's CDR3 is CASSWAQGGLFF. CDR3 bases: TGTGCCAGCAGTTGGGCTCAGGGTGGACTGTTTTTT.

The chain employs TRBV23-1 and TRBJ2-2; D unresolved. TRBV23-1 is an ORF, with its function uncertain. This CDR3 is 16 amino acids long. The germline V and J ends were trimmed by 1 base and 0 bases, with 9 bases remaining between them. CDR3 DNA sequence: TGCGCCAGCAGTCAATGGTCCACAACGAACACCGGGGAGCTGTTTTTT. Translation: CASSQWSTTNTGELFF.

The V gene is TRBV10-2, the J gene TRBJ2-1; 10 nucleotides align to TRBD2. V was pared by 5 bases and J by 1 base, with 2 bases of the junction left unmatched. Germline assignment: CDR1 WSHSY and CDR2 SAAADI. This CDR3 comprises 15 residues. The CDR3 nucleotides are TGCGCCAGCAGTCTAGCGGGGGTTTCCTACAATGAGCAGTTCTTC. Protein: CASSLAGVSYNEQFF.

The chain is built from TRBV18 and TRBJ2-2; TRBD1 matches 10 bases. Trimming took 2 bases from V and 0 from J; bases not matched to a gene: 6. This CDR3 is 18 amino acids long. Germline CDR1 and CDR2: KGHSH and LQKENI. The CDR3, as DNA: TGTGCCAGCTCACCAACCGGACAGGGGGACGCGAACACCGGGGAGCTGTTTTTT. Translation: CASSPTGQGDANTGELFF. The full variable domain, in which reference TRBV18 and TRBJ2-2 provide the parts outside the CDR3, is NAGVMQNPRHLVRRRGQEARLRCSPMKGHSHVYWYRQLPEEGLKFMVYLQKENIIDESGMPKERFSAEFPKEGPSILRIQQVVRGDSAAYFCASSPTGQGDANTGELFFGEGSRLTVL.

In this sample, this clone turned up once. CDR3 nucleotide sequence: TGTGCCAGCAGTTACCCTAGCACAGATACGCAGTATTTT. It yields the protein CASSYPSTDTQYF. This sequence joins TRBV27 and TRBJ2-3, with D unresolved. V lost 4 bases and J 0 bases, leaving 5 bases between the germline ends. The CDR3 has 13 residues. Germline V gene sequence: CDR1 MNHEY, CDR2 SMNVEV (reference sequence).

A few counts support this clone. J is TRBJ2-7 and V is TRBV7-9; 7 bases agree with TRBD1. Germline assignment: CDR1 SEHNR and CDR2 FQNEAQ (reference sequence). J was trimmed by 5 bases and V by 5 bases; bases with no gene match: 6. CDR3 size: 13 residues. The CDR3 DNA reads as TGTGCCAGCAGCCCTCGGACAGGTGACGAGCAGTACTTC. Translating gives CASSPRTGDEQYF.

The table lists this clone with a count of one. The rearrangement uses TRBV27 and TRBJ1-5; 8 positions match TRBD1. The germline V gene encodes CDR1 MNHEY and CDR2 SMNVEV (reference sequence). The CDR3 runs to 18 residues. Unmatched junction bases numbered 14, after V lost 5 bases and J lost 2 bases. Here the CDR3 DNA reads TGTGCCAGCAGTCCAACACCAGACAGGGGAAGGGGCAATCAGCCCCAGCATTTT. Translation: CASSPTPDRGRGNQPQHF.

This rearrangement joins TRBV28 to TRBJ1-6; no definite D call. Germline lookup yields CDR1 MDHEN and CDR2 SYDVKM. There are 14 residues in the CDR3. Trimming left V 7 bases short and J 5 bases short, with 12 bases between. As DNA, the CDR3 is TGTGCCAGCATCACCGGACGGAATAATTCACCCCTCCACTTT. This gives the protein CASITGRNNSPLHF.

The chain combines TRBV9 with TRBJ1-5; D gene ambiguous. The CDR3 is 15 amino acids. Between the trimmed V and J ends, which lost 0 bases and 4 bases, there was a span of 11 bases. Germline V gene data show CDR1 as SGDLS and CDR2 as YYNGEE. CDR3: CASSVEPQGNQPQHF. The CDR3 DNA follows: TGTGCCAGCAGCGTAGAACCCCAAGGGAATCAGCCCCAGCATTTT.